A single sample is the source of the 22 T cell receptor beta chains below, sequenced in a study of response to subunit inactivated influenza vaccine. TCRdb redid the calling of the RT-PCR reads with MiXCR, one entry per CDR3 protein. Of approximately 290,000 distinct CDR3 sequences listed, approximately 21% are singletons. Sequenced material: PBMCs from blood, taken around 22 months after vaccination. Receptors originate from a man between 50 and 75 years old who received an inactivated influenza vaccine.

The chain uses TRBV6-1 and TRBJ1-1; D unresolved. The V and J ends lost 4 bases and 1 base respectively, with 7 bases between them. Germline V gene data show CDR1 as MNHNS and CDR2 as SASEGT. The CDR3 consists of 13 residues. CDR3 nucleotide sequence: TGTGCCAGCAGTGCACTTACGAACACTGAAGCTTTCTTT. It specifies CASSALTNTEAFF.

This clonotype has only a few counts. V is TRBV29-1 and J is TRBJ2-5; TRBD1 aligns across 7 bases. Per the germline V gene, CDR1 is SQVTM and CDR2 is ANQGSEA. This CDR3 is built from 16 residues. V lost 6 bases and J lost 10; bases outside the gene matches: 23. CDR3 residues: CSVRALNRGPLVDQYF. CDR3 nucleotides: TGCAGCGTACGAGCCCTAAACAGGGGACCCCTCGTGGACCAGTACTTC.

This clonotype was seen a few times. The chain combines TRBV6-5 with TRBJ2-2; 8 nucleotides agree with TRBD2. Looked up from germline, CDR1 is MNHEY and CDR2 is SVGAGI. V lost 4 bases and J lost 5; bases outside the gene matches: 6. This CDR3 comprises 15 residues. CDR3 nucleotides: TGTGCCAGCAGTTTCGGGGGGGCGGAGACCGGGGAGCTGTTTTTT. It specifies CASSFGGAETGELFF.

This clonotype was detected a few times. This chain joins TRBV29-1 and TRBJ2-7; 10 bases are shared with TRBD1. V shed 5 bases and J 5 bases; nucleotides not matched to a gene: 21. CDR3 length equals 18 residues. Germline V gene lookup returns CDR1 SQVTM and CDR2 ANQGSEA. The CDR3 nucleotides are TGCAGCGTTCTCGGTTTCACAGCCTCGGGACAGGGGTACCACGAGCAGTACTTC. It yields the protein CSVLGFTASGQGYHEQYF.

This clonotype was seen only a few times. The chain couples TRBV18 to TRBJ2-6; D is perhaps TRBD1 (5 bases). The ends were cut back, 4 bases at V and 0 bases at J, with 7 bases in the middle. The CDR3 consists of 15 residues. CDR1 and CDR2 (germline): KGHSH, LQKENI. CDR3 in amino acids: CASSRQISGANVLTF. The CDR3 region has the DNA TGTGCCAGCTCACGACAGATCTCTGGGGCCAACGTCCTGACTTTC.

Only a few counts were recorded for this clonotype. The chain couples TRBV2 to TRBJ1-5; TRBD1 matches 8 bases. This CDR3 is built from 14 residues. Per the germline V gene, CDR1 is SNHLY and CDR2 is FYNNEI. J was trimmed by 10 bases and V by 5 bases; bases with no gene match: 10. The CDR3 DNA sequence: TGTGCCAGCAGTTCACAGGGGGTGTCAGAACCCCAGCATTTT. This translates into CASSSQGVSEPQHF.

This clonotype was recorded only once. This chain links TRBV19 with TRBJ2-3; 7 bases are shared with TRBD2. The V gene end was trimmed by 3 bases and the J gene end by 3 bases; junction bases not matched to a gene: 0. Germline V gives CDR1 LNHDA, CDR2 SQIVND (reference sequence). The CDR3 is 13 amino acids. In DNA, the CDR3 is TGTGCCAGTAGTATGGGGGGGACAGATACGCAGTATTTT. Translating gives CASSMGGTDTQYF.

The CDR3 sequence: CASSLGESSNQPQHF. The CDR3 DNA reads TGCGCCAGCAGCTTGGGGGAGTCTAGCAATCAGCCCCAGCATTTT. The chain has TRBV5-1 and TRBJ1-5; D ambiguous. The germline CDR1 and CDR2 sequences are SGHRS and YFSETQ. The V gene lost 0 bases and the J gene lost 0 bases, with 7 bases spanning the gap. This CDR3 is 15 amino acids long.

There are a few counts of this clonotype. The genes are TRBV20-1 and TRBJ1-6, with a possible D match to TRBD1 (6 bases). Germline V lookup: CDR1 DFQATT, CDR2 SNEGSKA (reference sequence). This CDR3 region has 17 residues. Trimming pared 3 bases from V and 1 base from J, leaving 16 bases between. CDR3 nucleotides: TGCAGTGCTAGCCCAGGGGCAGGAGGTTCCTATAATTCACCCCTCCACTTT. Protein product: CSASPGAGGSYNSPLHF.

The chain couples TRBV7-9 to TRBJ2-7; maybe TRBD2 (5 bases). Trimming took off 6 bases at V and 5 bases at J, with 20 bases between the two ends. The length of the CDR3 is 15 residues. From germline, CDR1 is SEHNR and CDR2 FQNEAQ (reference sequence). CDR3 nucleotide sequence: TGTGCCAGCAGACTCACTAGTAATGGATTCCACGAGCAGTACTTC. Encoded protein: CASRLTSNGFHEQYF.

The chain combines TRBV20-1 with TRBJ2-1; 10 nucleotides match TRBD2. The germline gives CDR1 DFQATT, CDR2 SNEGSKA (reference sequence). The trim removed 6 bases at V and 3 bases at J, leaving 11 bases unmatched. The CDR3 extends over 16 amino acids. The CDR3 DNA reads as TGCAGTGCCCAACCTTTTAGCGGGGGGAACTACAATGAGCAGTTCTTC. Translated, it gives CSAQPFSGGNYNEQFF.

The chain has TRBV9 and TRBJ2-7; D perhaps matches TRBD1 (5 bases). The germline V gene encodes CDR1 SGDLS and CDR2 YYNGEE. This CDR3 region has 15 residues. V lost 3 bases and J 1 base, leaving 14 bases between the germline ends. CDR3 bases: TGTGCCAGCAGCGAGGCGGCAGGACAATCCTACGAGCAGTACTTC. Its protein product is CASSEAAGQSYEQYF. The full variable domain, its missing parts supplied by reference TRBV9 and TRBJ2-7, is DSGVTQTPKHLITATGQRVTLRCSPRSGDLSVYWYQQSLDQGLQFLIQYYNGEERAKGNILERFSAQQFPDLHSELNLSSLELGDSALYFCASSEAAGQSYEQYFGPGTRLTVT.

In this sample, this clonotype turned up a few times. V gene TRBV7-2 combines with J gene TRBJ2-3, with D possibly being TRBD1 (5 bases). V was shortened by 1 base and J by 0 bases, with 8 bases between the two germline ends. The CDR3 is 15 amino acids. Germline CDR1 is SGHTA and CDR2 is FQGNSA. The CDR3 DNA is TGTGCCAGCAGCTTAGGGACAACTAGCACAGATACGCAGTATTTT. Translating gives CASSLGTTSTDTQYF.

This chain connects TRBV20-1 to TRBJ1-1; 7 bases line up with TRBD1. CDR3 length equals 16 residues. The V gene's germline CDR1 is DFQATT and CDR2 SNEGSKA (reference sequence). V gave up 3 bases and J gave up 1 base; unmatched junction bases: 11. CDR3 sequence (DNA): TGCAGTGCTAGTTCCGGACAGGTCAAAAGGAACACTGAAGCTTTCTTT. It yields the protein CSASSGQVKRNTEAFF.

J is TRBJ2-7 and V is TRBV9; D is undetermined. Trimming cost V 0 bases and J 6 bases, with 10 bases left between them. The CDR3 extends over 13 amino acids. Germline-derived CDR1 and CDR2 are SGDLS and YYNGEE. The CDR3 spells CASSVGTIGEQYF. The CDR3 coding sequence is TGTGCCAGCAGCGTAGGGACCATAGGCGAGCAGTACTTC. Filled out from reference TRBV9 and TRBJ2-7, the complete variable domain reads DSGVTQTPKHLITATGQRVTLRCSPRSGDLSVYWYQQSLDQGLQFLIQYYNGEERAKGNILERFSAQQFPDLHSELNLSSLELGDSALYFCASSVGTIGEQYFGPGTRLTVT.

V and J are TRBV16 and TRBJ2-4, with TRBD2 matching over 10 bases. The CDR3 contains 14 residues. CDR1 and CDR2 from the germline V gene are KGHSY and FQNENV. J gave up 15 bases and V 0 bases, and 8 bases lay outside the gene matches. The chain's CDR3 is CASSQSSLAGVWYF. Written as DNA, the CDR3 is TGTGCCAGCAGCCAATCTAGCCTAGCGGGAGTTTGGTACTTC. Combining the CDR3 with reference TRBV16 and TRBJ2-4 gives the whole variable domain GEEVAQTPKHLVRGEGQKAKLYCAPIKGHSYVFWYQQVLKNEFKFLISFQNENVFDETGMPKERFSAKCLPNSPCSLEIQATKLEDSAVYFCASSQSSLAGVWYFGAGTRLSVL.

This rearrangement joins TRBV20-1 to TRBJ1-4, with D unclear. Looked up from germline, CDR1 is DFQATT and CDR2 is SNEGSKA (reference sequence). Trimming took 6 bases from V and 3 from J, leaving 17 bases between them. The CDR3 is 15 residues long. Written as DNA, the CDR3 is TGCAGTGCAACTAAAAGGACGGAGCCTAATGAAAAACTGTTTTTT. Translated: CSATKRTEPNEKLFF.

This clonotype was observed a few times. V is TRBV4-3 and J is TRBJ1-1, with a tentative D call TRBD1 (5 bases). The CDR3 has 16 amino acids. Trimming shortened V by 1 base and J by 1 base, and 13 bases separated the two germline ends. In germline, CDR1 is LGHNA, CDR2 YSLEER. The CDR3 region is CASSQAGTLSNTEAFF. The DNA for the CDR3 is TGCGCCAGCAGCCAAGCGGGGACTCTCTCGAACACTGAAGCTTTCTTT.

Of note for this clonotype: The germline gene is not matched at one end of the junction; a read error may be the cause. J is TRBJ2-1 and V is TRBV7-8; D uncertain. This CDR3 has 15 residues. Per the germline V gene, CDR1 is SGHVS and CDR2 is FQNEAQ. The CDR3 region is CASSLGLRSYNEQLF. The DNA for the CDR3 is TGTGCCAGCAGCTTAGGACTGCGCTCCTACAATGAGCAGTTATTC.

The rearrangement uses TRBV2 and TRBJ2-2; 7 bases map to TRBD2. The CDR3 is made up of 16 amino acids. V lost 6 bases, J lost 5 bases, and 12 bases stayed unmatched. Germline assignment: CDR1 SNHLY and CDR2 FYNNEI. This CDR3 reads CASSETSAWGTGELFF. CDR3 in DNA: TGTGCCAGCAGCGAAACTAGCGCCTGGGGGACCGGGGAGCTGTTTTTT. Supplemented by reference TRBV2 and TRBJ2-2, the full variable domain reads EPEVTQTPSHQVTQMGQEVILRCVPISNHLYFYWYRQILGQKVEFLVSFYNNEISEKSEIFDDQFSVERPDGSNFTLKIRSTKLEDSAMYFCASSETSAWGTGELFFGEGSRLTVL.

This clonotype was seen a few times. The V and J genes are TRBV11-1 and TRBJ1-2; maybe TRBD1 (5 bases). Per germline, CDR1 SGHAT and CDR2 FQDESV (reference sequence). The CDR3 is made up of 18 amino acids. With 5 bases removed from V and 0 bases from J, the gap between germline ends came to 22 bases. The CDR3 spells CASSPRYTYSGPNYGYTF. The DNA of the CDR3 is TGTGCCAGCAGCCCCCGGTATACATACTCAGGGCCTAACTATGGCTACACCTTC.

The J gene is TRBJ2-3, the V gene TRBV20-1; TRBD1 or TRBD2 may be the D gene (6 bases each). CDR3 length equals 14 residues. Germline CDR1 reads DFQATT; CDR2 reads SNEGSKA (reference sequence). V gave up 0 bases and J gave up 4 bases, with 11 bases separating them. DNA for the CDR3: TGCAGTGCTAGAGATAACAGGGAGGCAGATACGCAGTATTTT. Amino acid sequence: CSARDNREADTQYF.